What follows is one TCR beta chain and its context. Sequenced by immunoSEQ multiplex PCR; TCRdb stores in-frame clones only, minus some. Of about 170,000 clones detected, 85% to 95% appear once; the ten largest clones hold approximately 3.9%. V lost 3 bases, J lost 2 bases, and 14 bases lay in between. The CDR3 spans 15 residues. Looked up from germline, CDR1 is DFQATT and CDR2 is SNEGSKA (reference sequence). These data belong to a study of T cell responses to AZD1222 COVID-19 vaccine. The sample was peripheral blood, taken on day 0 of AZD1222 vaccination. This chain uses TRBV20-1 with TRBJ1-5, with a possible D match to TRBD1 (6 bases). The TCR sequence derives from an adult in good health. This CDR3 reads CSASLQGVGNQPQHF. For the CDR3, the DNA is TGCAGTGCTAGTCTACAGGGAGTGGGCAATCAGCCCCAGCATTTT.